The clone carrying this TCR beta chain was counted ten times or more. The data are from a study of spatial heterogeneity in lung cancer. CDR3 size: 14 residues. CDR1 SGHTA and CDR2 FQGNSA come from the germline V gene. Deletions cut 3 bases from V and 4 bases from J, with 12 bases between. TCRdb reanalysed the 5' RACE reads using MiXCR and keeps one entry per CDR3 protein. The sample lists under 9,000 distinct CDR3 sequences; approximately 8% were seen once. As to time point: sample taken at primary tumor resection. The sequenced material consisted of unsorted whole RNA from tumor, nontumor lung or frozen PBMC.

This TCR derives from a female donor with early-stage non-small cell lung cancer. Sample: PBMCs, taken at surgery. The rearrangement joins TRBV7-2 to TRBJ1-1; D not certain. As DNA, the CDR3 is TGTGCCAGCAGCTTGGTGGAGTCCGCCACTGAAGCTTTCTTT. It yields the protein CASSLVESATEAFF. The full variable domain, in which reference TRBV7-2 and TRBJ1-1 provide the parts outside the CDR3, is GAGVSQSPSNKVTEKGKDVELRCDPISGHTALYWYRQSLGQGLEFLIYFQGNSAPDKSGLPSDRFSAERTGGSVSTLTIQRTQQEDSAVYLCASSLVESATEAFFGQGTRLTVV.